One and the same sample provided the 27 T cell receptor beta chains below, sequenced in a study of cytomegalovirus exposure and HLA in healthy donors (TCRdb year 2017). Library prep was done by the immunoSEQ multiplex PCR assay. For the multiplex PCR, a mixture combining 60 forward primers for TCR Vbeta segments and 13 reverse primers for TCR Jbeta segments was used. TCRdb carries this immuneACCESS record with in-frame sequences only. Its versions omit some clonotypes, under half of them owing to an unresolved V gene in the studies checked, with the rest unexplained. The table for this sample lists approximately 190,000 clones; around 84% of them were counted only once. In total, the top ten clones hold roughly 3.2% of the sample. Input material: PBMCs. Receptor source: a man aged 35-49 years in good health and CMV-seropositive.

This chain links TRBV5-4 with TRBJ2-5; maybe TRBD2 (6 bases). The CDR3 is made up of 14 amino acids. Germline assignment: CDR1 SGHNT and CDR2 YYREEE (reference sequence). V dropped 1 base and J dropped 5 bases, with 12 bases sitting between them. The CDR3 bases are TGTGCCAGCAGCTTGAGGGGCGGAGGGGAGACCCAGTACTTC. Translating it yields CASSLRGGGETQYF.

The V call is TRBV6-1, the J call TRBJ2-7, with 7 nucleotides matching TRBD2. The CDR3 length is 13 residues. J lost 3 bases, V lost 7 bases, and 6 bases had no gene match. Germline V CDR1 and CDR2: MNHNS, SASEGT. CDR3 protein: CASKAGRDYEQYF. The CDR3 nucleotides are TGTGCCAGCAAAGCAGGGAGGGACTACGAGCAGTACTTC.

V and J are TRBV5-4 and TRBJ1-3, with D hard to call. CDR1 and CDR2 (germline): SGHNT, YYREEE (reference sequence). V was pared by 4 bases and J by 0 bases, with 14 bases between. This CDR3 has 16 amino acids. CDR3 DNA sequence: TGTGCCAGCAGCCAAGATTCCCCAGGCTCTGGAAACACCATATATTTT. Its translation is CASSQDSPGSGNTIYF.

The chain combines TRBV27 with TRBJ1-1, with D perhaps TRBD1 (5 bases). V lost 7 bases to trimming and J lost 1 base, with 19 bases between them. The CDR3 length is 16 residues. Germline CDR1 reads MNHEY; CDR2 reads SMNVEV (reference sequence). The CDR3 sequence: CASNPYKPDRNTEAFF. The CDR3 nucleotides are TGTGCCAGCAATCCTTACAAACCTGACAGGAACACTGAAGCTTTCTTT.

This chain connects TRBV15 to TRBJ1-2; no firm D call. The CDR3 consists of 13 residues. Trimming removed 3 bases at V and 7 bases at J, with 12 bases between. Germline V CDR1 and CDR2: LNHNV, YYDKDF (reference sequence). The CDR3 is CATSRVLRRGYTF. The CDR3 DNA reads TGTGCCACCAGCAGGGTCCTGAGGCGTGGCTACACCTTC.

The chain links TRBV7-9 to TRBJ1-2; D might be TRBD1 (6 bases). The CDR3 runs 11 residues. Trimming removed 5 bases from V and 8 bases from J, with 9 bases in between. CDR1 SEHNR and CDR2 FQNEAQ come from the germline V gene (reference sequence). The CDR3 bases are TGTGCCAGCAGCCCCGGACAGGGCTACACCTTC. It is translated as CASSPGQGYTF.

This chain joins TRBV10-1 and TRBJ2-2, with 13 bases fitting TRBD2. The CDR3 consists of 16 residues. CDR1 and CDR2 (germline): WNHNN, SYGVQD (reference sequence). The junction had 4 bases not matched to a gene; V was cut back by 5 bases and J by 4 bases. The CDR3 sequence: CASSPLAGGSTGELFF. The CDR3 nucleotides are TGCGCCAGCAGTCCACTAGCGGGAGGGAGCACCGGGGAGCTGTTTTTT.

CDR3: CASRTGQGRPYEQYF. The CDR3 coding sequence is TGTGCCAGCAGAACCGGACAGGGGCGCCCCTACGAGCAGTACTTC. The V and J genes are TRBV6-5 and TRBJ2-7; 9 nucleotides align to TRBD1. CDR1 and CDR2 (germline): MNHEY, SVGAGI. After removal of 6 bases from V and 2 bases from J, the junction contained 8 bases not matched to a gene. This CDR3 region has 15 residues.

This chain uses TRBV19 with TRBJ2-6; maybe TRBD1 (5 bases). CDR3 length: 17 residues. Germline lookup yields CDR1 LNHDA and CDR2 SQIVND (reference sequence). Trimming took 7 bases from V and 0 from J, leaving 16 bases between them. This chain's CDR3 is CASTARGGSSGANVLTF. CDR3 sequence (DNA): TGTGCCAGTACTGCAAGGGGTGGAAGCTCTGGGGCCAACGTCCTGACTTTC.

V and J are TRBV6-1 and TRBJ1-2; the match to TRBD1 covers 7 bases. This CDR3 is 15 amino acids long. CDR1 and CDR2 (germline): MNHNS, SASEGT. V trimming: 4 bases; J trimming: 0 bases; junction bases outside the gene matches: 5. The CDR3 spells CASSGQGFTNYGYTF. CDR3 in DNA: TGTGCCAGCAGTGGACAGGGTTTTACTAACTATGGCTACACCTTC.

This clone was counted between two and nine times. The chain joins TRBV2 to TRBJ2-7, with D perhaps TRBD2 (5 bases). The germline V gene has CDR1 SNHLY and CDR2 FYNNEI. Deletions cut 6 bases from V and 7 bases from J, with 19 bases between. CDR3 length: 14 residues. The CDR3 region has the DNA TGTGCCAGCAGCCCAAGGACCGAGGGCTATGAGCAGTACTTC. It specifies CASSPRTEGYEQYF.

This chain uses TRBV6-1 with TRBJ1-6, with D unclear. Trimming removed 2 bases from V and 10 bases from J, with 15 bases in between. In germline, CDR1 is MNHNS, CDR2 SASEGT. CDR3 size: 15 residues. CDR3: CASSELRPSVSPLHF. CDR3 DNA: TGTGCCAGCAGTGAATTGAGGCCGAGCGTCTCACCCCTCCACTTT.

This clone occurred once. The rearrangement joins TRBV19 to TRBJ1-3; tentative D call: TRBD1 (5 bases). Germline-derived CDR1 and CDR2 are LNHDA and SQIVND (reference sequence). Trimming took off 8 bases at V and 0 bases at J, with 8 bases between the two ends. CDR3 length: 13 residues. CDR3 sequence reads: CASAGGSGNTIYF. The CDR3 DNA reads as TGTGCCAGTGCGGGGGGCTCTGGAAACACCATATATTTT.

Note on this clone: The junction departs from germline at one end; a sequencing error may be responsible. CDR3 DNA: TGTGCCAGCAGCTTAAACCCTAGCGGTAGCACAGGTACGCAGTATTTT. This encodes CASSLNPSGSTGTQYF. This chain uses TRBV7-3 with TRBJ2-3, with 7 bases identical to TRBD2. The CDR3 has 16 residues. CDR1 is SGHTA and CDR2 is FQGTGA in the germline V gene.

The chain links TRBV6-5 to TRBJ1-2, with D uncertain. Trimming stripped 5 bases from V and 4 bases from J, with 14 bases between. This CDR3 comprises 14 residues. CDR1 is MNHEY and CDR2 is SVGAGI in the germline V gene. This CDR3 is CASSNTRGGYGYTF. The CDR3, as DNA: TGTGCCAGCAGTAATACTCGGGGTGGCTATGGCTACACCTTC.

The V and J genes are TRBV7-3 and TRBJ2-2; 7 bases agree with TRBD1. CDR3 length: 15 amino acids. Trimming removed 3 bases from V and 0 bases from J; junction bases left unmatched: 1. Germline loops: CDR1 SGHTA, CDR2 FQGTGA. CDR3 in amino acids: CASSLTGSNTGELFF. CDR3 DNA: TGTGCCAGCAGCTTGACAGGGTCGAACACCGGGGAGCTGTTTTTT.

The V and J genes are TRBV7-3 and TRBJ2-5; tentative D call: TRBD1 (6 bases). The CDR3 runs to 17 residues. Deletions cut 3 bases from V and 5 bases from J, with 22 bases between. CDR1 and CDR2 (germline): SGHTA, FQGTGA. Here the CDR3 DNA reads TGTGCCAGCAGCTTGGGGGCTGGTGGGGGCGCGAGGGAGACCCAGTACTTC. It encodes CASSLGAGGGARETQYF.

The chain has TRBV5-4 and TRBJ1-2; the match to TRBD1 covers 9 bases. The CDR3 has 17 residues. With 0 bases clipped from V and 0 bases from J, the junction kept 6 bases outside the gene matches. Looked up from germline, CDR1 is SGHNT and CDR2 is YYREEE (reference sequence). The CDR3 protein is CASSLGGQGRANYGYTF. For the CDR3, the DNA is TGTGCCAGCAGCTTGGGGGGACAGGGAAGAGCTAACTATGGCTACACCTTC.

This clone occurred a few times. V is TRBV6-6 and J is TRBJ2-1; 15 bases match TRBD2. In germline, CDR1 is MNHNY, CDR2 SVGAGI (reference sequence). This CDR3 is built from 16 residues. With 5 bases clipped from V and 9 bases from J, the junction kept 8 bases outside the gene matches. CDR3 loop: CASSPRTSGRGGEQFF. DNA for the CDR3: TGTGCCAGCAGTCCACGGACTAGCGGGAGGGGGGGTGAGCAGTTCTTC.

The CDR3 nucleotides read TGCAGCGTTGAAGAACAGGGGGCGCCCGGCTATGGCTACACCTTC. As protein: CSVEEQGAPGYGYTF. The chain is built from TRBV29-1 and TRBJ1-2, with 9 bases lining up with TRBD1. The V gene end was trimmed by 0 bases and the J gene end by 4 bases; junction bases not matched to a gene: 6. In germline, CDR1 is SQVTM, CDR2 ANQGSEA. The CDR3 has 15 amino acids.

As DNA, the CDR3 is TGTGCCAGCAGCCAACGCCCGACTAGCGGGAGGGTTGATACGCAGTATTTT. This codes for CASSQRPTSGRVDTQYF. V and J are TRBV4-2 and TRBJ2-3, with 14 bases matching TRBD2. The germline V gene encodes CDR1 LGHNA and CDR2 YNFKEQ. This CDR3 is 17 amino acids long. Germline trimming cut 2 bases from V and 6 bases from J; bases unmatched to any gene: 7.

The V gene is TRBV6-6, the J gene TRBJ1-2, with 9 bases that match TRBD1. The CDR3 totals 12 residues. Trimming at V came to 6 bases and at J to 8 bases, leaving 4 bases not matched to a gene. CDR1 is MNHNY, CDR2 SVGAGI, per germline (reference sequence). CDR3 sequence (DNA): TGTGCCAGCAGGGGGGACAGGGACGGCTACACCTTC. This codes for CASRGDRDGYTF.

The rearrangement uses TRBV9 and TRBJ2-5, with TRBD1 as a possible D gene (6 bases). Per the germline V gene, CDR1 is SGDLS and CDR2 is YYNGEE. The CDR3 is made up of 15 amino acids. Trimming pared 0 bases from V and 0 bases from J, leaving 9 bases between. The CDR3 sequence is CASSVGQDNQETQYF. In DNA, the CDR3 is TGTGCCAGCAGCGTAGGACAGGATAACCAAGAGACCCAGTACTTC. Looking up the rest from reference TRBV9 and TRBJ2-5 gives the full variable domain: DSGVTQTPKHLITATGQRVTLRCSPRSGDLSVYWYQQSLDQGLQFLIQYYNGEERAKGNILERFSAQQFPDLHSELNLSSLELGDSALYFCASSVGQDNQETQYFGPGTRLLVL.

CDR3 coding DNA: TGTGCCAGCAGCCCAAACCCGGGACTAGCAACCCAGGAGCAGTTCTTC. The encoded protein is CASSPNPGLATQEQFF. The chain has TRBV7-2 and TRBJ2-1; TRBD2 matches at 9 bases. There are 16 residues in the CDR3. Germline V gives CDR1 SGHTA, CDR2 FQGNSA. V was pared by 5 bases and J by 10 bases, with 15 bases of the junction left unmatched.

This chain connects TRBV7-2 to TRBJ2-1, with a possible D match to TRBD2 (7 bases). Germline loops: CDR1 SGHTA, CDR2 FQGNSA. This CDR3 has 16 amino acids. The ends were cut back, 7 bases at V and 6 bases at J, with 22 bases in the middle. The DNA of the CDR3 is TGTGCCAGCACCCTAGGGGGGGTGGGGTGGGCCAATGAGCAGTTCTTC. Encoded protein: CASTLGGVGWANEQFF. The entire variable domain, with the rest obtained from reference TRBV7-2 and TRBJ2-1, is as follows: GAGVSQSPSNKVTEKGKDVELRCDPISGHTALYWYRQSLGQGLEFLIYFQGNSAPDKSGLPSDRFSAERTGGSVSTLTIQRTQQEDSAVYLCASTLGGVGWANEQFFGPGTRLTVL.

This chain uses TRBV19 with TRBJ2-1; D is perhaps TRBD1 (5 bases). Germline V CDR1 and CDR2: LNHDA, SQIVND (reference sequence). This CDR3 comprises 13 residues. Trimming left V 3 bases short and J 13 bases short, with 16 bases between. For the CDR3, the DNA is TGTGCCAGTAGTATCACCACATGGACACTACAGTTCTTC. Protein product: CASSITTWTLQFF.

This chain connects TRBV5-1 to TRBJ2-4, with a tentative D call TRBD1 (7 bases). CDR3 length equals 15 residues. V was pared by 3 bases and J by 9 bases, with 19 bases between. CDR1 is SGHRS and CDR2 is YFSETQ in the germline V gene. The CDR3 here is CASSWRDRQGGIQYF. CDR3 in DNA: TGCGCCAGCAGCTGGCGGGATCGACAGGGTGGCATTCAGTACTTC.